There are many counts of the clone carrying this T cell receptor (beta chain). This sample was taken from a study of T-cell reconstitution after alpha-beta-depleted transplantation in children. Unique molecular identifiers featured in how the TCRbeta library was prepared. TCRdb re-derived calls from the PCR reads in MiXCR, one entry per CDR3 protein. This sample has over 550,000 distinct CDR3 sequences; about 10% occur once, and the top ten carry approximately 4.1%. J gave up 5 bases and V 4 bases, and 15 bases lay outside the gene matches. Germline V gene lookup returns CDR1 SGHDN and CDR2 FVKESK. The CDR3 sequence is 19 residues long.

Sequencing used PBMCs from the stem cell graft donor, obtained from the stem cell graft. This clonotype was sampled from a human donor who donated a stem cell graft to a child with acute myeloid leukemia. This sequence joins TRBV14 and TRBJ2-1, with 12 bases fitting TRBD2. CDR3 nucleotide sequence: TGTGCCAGCAGCCTCAGAGGGGCTAGCGGGAGGGCCACCGACAATGAGCAGTTCTTC. It codes for CASSLRGASGRATDNEQFF.